This T cell receptor beta chain derives from a study of T cell responses to AZD1222 COVID-19 vaccine. Whole-study context: Second-dose intervals near 4 or 12 weeks were combined.

V gave up 5 bases and J gave up 7 bases, with 15 bases separating them. The CDR3 length is 14 residues. Germline assignment: CDR1 MNHEY and CDR2 SMNVEV (reference sequence). The method was immunoSEQ multiplex PCR; TCRdb's version includes in-frame clones alone and lacks a portion of them. The table records about 73,000 clones, approximately 89% of them present only once. A single count supports this clone. The chain employs TRBV27 and TRBJ2-1; D possibly uses TRBD1 or TRBD2 (5 bases each). The receptor comes from an adult in good health. The material was peripheral blood, obtained on day 0 of AZD1222 vaccination. The CDR3 protein is CASSPRGTKNEQFF. CDR3 DNA: TGTGCCAGCAGTCCCCGAGGGACCAAAAATGAGCAGTTCTTC.